This T cell receptor beta chain was observed in a study of blood T cell repertoires in COVID-19. TCRdb keeps only in-frame clones here, not all; method: immunoSEQ multiplex PCR. The sample includes over 90,000 clones, roughly 80% seen only once; the top ten take nearly 25%. V lost 0 bases to trimming and J lost 0 bases, with 15 bases between them. Germline V gene data show CDR1 as SGHRS and CDR2 as YFSETQ. CDR3 length equals 18 residues. V and J are TRBV5-1 and TRBJ2-2; no definite D call. The sequenced sample consisted of peripheral blood. This clonotype originated in an elderly man with active or convalescent COVID-19. The CDR3 loop reads CASSLDPRRNANTGELFF. CDR3 coding DNA: TGCGCCAGCAGCTTGGACCCGAGGAGAAACGCGAACACCGGGGAGCTGTTTTTT.